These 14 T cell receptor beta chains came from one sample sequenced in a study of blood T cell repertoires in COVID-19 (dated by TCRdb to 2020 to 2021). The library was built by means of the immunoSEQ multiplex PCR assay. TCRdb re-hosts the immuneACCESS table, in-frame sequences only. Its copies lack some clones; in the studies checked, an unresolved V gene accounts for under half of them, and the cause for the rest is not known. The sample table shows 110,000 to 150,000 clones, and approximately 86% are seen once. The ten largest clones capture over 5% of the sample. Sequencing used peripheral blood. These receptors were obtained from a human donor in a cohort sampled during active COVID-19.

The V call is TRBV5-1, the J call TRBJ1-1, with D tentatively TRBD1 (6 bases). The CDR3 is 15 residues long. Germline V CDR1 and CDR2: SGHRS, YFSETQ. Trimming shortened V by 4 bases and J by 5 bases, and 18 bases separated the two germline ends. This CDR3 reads CASSGPGRGKTEAFF. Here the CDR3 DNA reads TGCGCCAGCAGCGGTCCGGGGAGGGGGAAAACTGAAGCTTTCTTT.

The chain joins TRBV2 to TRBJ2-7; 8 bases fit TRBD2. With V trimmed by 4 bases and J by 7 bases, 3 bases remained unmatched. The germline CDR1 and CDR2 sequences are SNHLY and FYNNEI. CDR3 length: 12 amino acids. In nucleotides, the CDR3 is TGTGCCAGCAGTGCGGGGGGGCGGGAGCAGTACTTC. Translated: CASSAGGREQYF.

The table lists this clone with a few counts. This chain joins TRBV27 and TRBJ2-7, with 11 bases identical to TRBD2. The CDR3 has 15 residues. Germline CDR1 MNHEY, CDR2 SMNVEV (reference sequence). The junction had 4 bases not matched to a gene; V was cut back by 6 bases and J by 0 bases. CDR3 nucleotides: TGTGCCAGCAGCCCGGGACTAGCGGTCTCCTACGAGCAGTACTTC. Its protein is CASSPGLAVSYEQYF.

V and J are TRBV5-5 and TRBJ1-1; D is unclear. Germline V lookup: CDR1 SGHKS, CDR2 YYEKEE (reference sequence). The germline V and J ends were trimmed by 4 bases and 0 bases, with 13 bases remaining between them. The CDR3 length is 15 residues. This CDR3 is CASSPDGNMNTEAFF. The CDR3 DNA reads TGTGCCAGCAGCCCCGACGGGAACATGAACACTGAAGCTTTCTTT. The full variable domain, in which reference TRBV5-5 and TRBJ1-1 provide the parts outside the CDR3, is DAGVTQSPTHLIKTRGQQVTLRCSPISGHKSVSWYQQVLGQGPQFIFQYYEKEERGRGNFPDRFSARQFPNYSSELNVNALLLGDSALYLCASSPDGNMNTEAFFGQGTRLTVV.

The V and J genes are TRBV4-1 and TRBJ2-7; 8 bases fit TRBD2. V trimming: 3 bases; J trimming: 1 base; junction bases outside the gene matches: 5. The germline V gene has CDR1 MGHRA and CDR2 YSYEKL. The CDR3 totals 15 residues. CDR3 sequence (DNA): TGCGCCAGCAGCCAGAGTAGCGGGGATTCCTACGAGCAGTACTTC. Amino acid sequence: CASSQSSGDSYEQYF.

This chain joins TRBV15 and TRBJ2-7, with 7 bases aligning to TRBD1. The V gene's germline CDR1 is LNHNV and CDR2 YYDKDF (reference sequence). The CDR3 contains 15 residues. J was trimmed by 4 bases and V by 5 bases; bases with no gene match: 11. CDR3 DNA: TGTGCCACCAGCGGAAGCGGACAGGCCCGTTACGAGCAGTACTTC. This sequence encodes CATSGSGQARYEQYF.

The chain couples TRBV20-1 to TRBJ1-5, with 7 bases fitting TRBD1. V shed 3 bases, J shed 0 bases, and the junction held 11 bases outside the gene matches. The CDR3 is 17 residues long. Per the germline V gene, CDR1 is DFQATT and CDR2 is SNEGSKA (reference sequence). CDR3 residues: CSASSWGQIISNQPQHF. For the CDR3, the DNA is TGCAGTGCTAGTAGTTGGGGACAGATAATTAGCAATCAGCCCCAGCATTTT.

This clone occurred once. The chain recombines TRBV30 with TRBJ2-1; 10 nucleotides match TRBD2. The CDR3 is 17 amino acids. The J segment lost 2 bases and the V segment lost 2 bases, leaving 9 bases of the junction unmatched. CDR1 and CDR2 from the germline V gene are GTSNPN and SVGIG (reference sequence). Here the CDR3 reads CAWSSRPGLATYNEQFF. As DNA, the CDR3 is TGTGCCTGGAGTTCTAGACCGGGACTAGCGACCTACAATGAGCAGTTCTTC.

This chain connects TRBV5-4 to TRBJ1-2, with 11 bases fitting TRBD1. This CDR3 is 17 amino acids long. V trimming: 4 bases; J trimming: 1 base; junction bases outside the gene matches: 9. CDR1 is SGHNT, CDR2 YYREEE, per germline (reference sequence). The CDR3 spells CASSPGQGARINYGYTF. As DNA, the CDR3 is TGTGCCAGCAGCCCTGGACAGGGGGCCCGGATTAACTATGGCTACACCTTC.

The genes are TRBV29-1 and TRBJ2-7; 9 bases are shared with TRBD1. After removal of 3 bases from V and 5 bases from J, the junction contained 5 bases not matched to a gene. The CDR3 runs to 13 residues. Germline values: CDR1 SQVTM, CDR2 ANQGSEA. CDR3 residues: CSVDGTGMHEQYF. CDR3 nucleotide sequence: TGCAGCGTTGATGGGACAGGGATGCACGAGCAGTACTTC.

The chain's CDR3 is CASSPSGQGLYQPQHF. DNA of the CDR3: TGTGCCAGCAGTCCTTCGGGACAGGGACTTTATCAGCCCCAGCATTTT. The rearrangement uses TRBV28 and TRBJ1-5; the match to TRBD1 covers 9 bases. CDR1 MDHEN and CDR2 SYDVKM come from the germline V gene. V gave up 5 bases and J gave up 5 bases; unmatched junction bases: 10. This CDR3 has 16 amino acids.

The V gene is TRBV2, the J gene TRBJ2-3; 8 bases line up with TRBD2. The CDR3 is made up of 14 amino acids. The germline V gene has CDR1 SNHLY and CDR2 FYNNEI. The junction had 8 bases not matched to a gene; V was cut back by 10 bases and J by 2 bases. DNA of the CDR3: TGTGCCATCTGGTTCGGGGGGGCCACAGATACGCAGTATTTT. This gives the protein CAIWFGGATDTQYF. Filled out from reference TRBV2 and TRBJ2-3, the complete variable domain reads EPEVTQTPSHQVTQMGQEVILRCVPISNHLYFYWYRQILGQKVEFLVSFYNNEISEKSEIFDDQFSVERPDGSNFTLKIRSTKLEDSAMYFCAIWFGGATDTQYFGPGTRLTVL.

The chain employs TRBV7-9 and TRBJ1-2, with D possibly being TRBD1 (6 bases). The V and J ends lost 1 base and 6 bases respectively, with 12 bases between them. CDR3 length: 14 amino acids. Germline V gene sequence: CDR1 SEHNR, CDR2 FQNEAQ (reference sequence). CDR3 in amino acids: CASSLEARGNGYTF. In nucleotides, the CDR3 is TGTGCCAGCAGCTTAGAGGCCAGGGGCAATGGCTACACCTTC.

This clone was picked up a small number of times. The CDR3 region is CASSYRAYEQYF. The CDR3 bases are TGTGCCAGCAGTTACAGGGCCTACGAGCAGTACTTC. This chain links TRBV28 with TRBJ2-7; TRBD1 is a possible D gene (6 bases). Germline CDR1 reads MDHEN; CDR2 reads SYDVKM. This CDR3 contains 12 residues. Trimming took off 4 bases at V and 2 bases at J, with 6 bases between the two ends.